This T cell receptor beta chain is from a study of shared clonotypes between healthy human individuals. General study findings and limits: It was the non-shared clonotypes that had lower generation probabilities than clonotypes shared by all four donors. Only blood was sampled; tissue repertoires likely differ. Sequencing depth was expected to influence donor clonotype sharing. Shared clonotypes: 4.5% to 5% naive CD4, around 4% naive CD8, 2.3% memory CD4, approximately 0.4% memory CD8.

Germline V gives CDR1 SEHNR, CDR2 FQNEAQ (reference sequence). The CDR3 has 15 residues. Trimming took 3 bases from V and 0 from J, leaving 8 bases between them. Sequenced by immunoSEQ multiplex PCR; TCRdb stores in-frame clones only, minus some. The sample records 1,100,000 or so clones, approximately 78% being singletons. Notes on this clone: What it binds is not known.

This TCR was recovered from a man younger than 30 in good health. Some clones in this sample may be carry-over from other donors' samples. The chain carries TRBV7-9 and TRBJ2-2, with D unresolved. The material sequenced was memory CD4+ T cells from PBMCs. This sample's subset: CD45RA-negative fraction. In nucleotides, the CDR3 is TGTGCCAGCAGCTTTGGCAGCGCGAACACCGGGGAGCTGTTTTTT. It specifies CASSFGSANTGELFF.